The next 26 T cell receptor beta chains were all read from a single sample in a study of blood T cell repertoires in COVID-19. The table came from immunoSEQ multiplex PCR; TCRdb's copy has only in-frame clones and leaves some out. This sample has some 170,000 clones, with around 80% found just once. The specimen was PBMCs or T cells enriched from blood (not recorded which). All receptors come from a woman in her fifties or sixties who had recovered from COVID-19.

J is TRBJ2-1 and V is TRBV28; the D is unclear. Trimming pared 8 bases from V and 6 bases from J, leaving 17 bases between. The CDR3 runs 14 residues. Germline values: CDR1 MDHEN, CDR2 SYDVKM. Here the CDR3 DNA reads TGTGCCAGCTCATCCCCACTTACGGGCAATGAGCAGTTCTTC. Translating it yields CASSSPLTGNEQFF.

This sequence joins TRBV6-2 or TRBV6-3 and TRBJ2-1, with TRBD2 as a possible D gene (6 bases). There are 14 residues in the CDR3. V was cut by 5 bases and J by 4 bases, with 12 bases left in between. In germline, CDR1 is MNHEY, CDR2 SVGEGT. The CDR3 DNA reads TGTGCCAGCAGTCTAGCGACCGCATACAATGAGCAGTTCTTC. It codes for CASSLATAYNEQFF.

The CDR3 nucleotides read TGTGCCAGCAGCTCTCGACAGGACAGGGGCTACACCTTC. Translation: CASSSRQDRGYTF. The chain employs TRBV7-2 and TRBJ1-2; 7 bases align to TRBD1. V shed 4 bases and J 8 bases; nucleotides not matched to a gene: 7. The length of the CDR3 is 13 residues. Germline V gives CDR1 SGHTA, CDR2 FQGNSA.

This clone has only a few counts. The J gene is TRBJ1-1, the V gene TRBV24-1; D is uncertain. This CDR3 contains 11 residues. Trimming shortened V by 9 bases and J by 11 bases, and 15 bases separated the two germline ends. From germline, CDR1 is KGHDR and CDR2 SFDVKD. The CDR3 spells CATASEGRAFF. As DNA, the CDR3 is TGTGCCACCGCGAGTGAAGGGAGGGCTTTCTTT.

The chain employs TRBV7-9 and TRBJ2-1; D possibly corresponds to TRBD2 (6 bases). Germline CDR1 is SEHNR and CDR2 is FQNEAQ (reference sequence). The CDR3 has 14 amino acids. V was trimmed by 8 bases and J by 9 bases, leaving 20 bases between them. The chain's CDR3 is CASLLEEGRSEQFF. The CDR3 DNA follows: TGTGCCAGCTTGCTGGAGGAGGGCCGCAGTGAGCAGTTCTTC.

CDR3 DNA: TGTGCCAGTAGCCGGGGGGCAGGCCTTATTAACTATGGCTACACCTTC. It is translated as CASSRGAGLINYGYTF. The chain has TRBV19 and TRBJ1-2, with D perhaps matching TRBD1 (6 bases). CDR3 length: 16 residues. Germline V lookup: CDR1 LNHDA, CDR2 SQIVND (reference sequence). V was trimmed by 6 bases and J by 1 base, leaving 18 bases between them.

This clone came up a few times. This chain connects TRBV30 to TRBJ2-5; D remains ambiguous. The CDR3 sequence is 12 residues long. The V end lost 5 bases, the J end lost 2 bases, and 9 bases lay between the germline ends. Germline loops: CDR1 GTSNPN, CDR2 SVGIG (reference sequence). CDR3 sequence (DNA): TGTGCCTGGGGACGTATACAAGAGACCCAGTACTTC. Amino acids: CAWGRIQETQYF.

This chain uses TRBV3-1 (or the pseudogene TRBV3-2) with TRBJ2-2; 9 nucleotides match TRBD2. With V trimmed by 1 base and J by 1 base, 10 bases remained unmatched. The CDR3 consists of 19 residues. Per germline, CDR1 LGHDT and CDR2 YNNKEL (reference sequence). CDR3: CASSQGETSGPLNTGELFF. Written as DNA, the CDR3 is TGTGCCAGCAGCCAAGGGGAGACTAGCGGACCCCTGAACACCGGGGAGCTGTTTTTT.

This rearrangement joins TRBV6-5 to TRBJ2-7, with 9 bases fitting TRBD1. V lost 2 bases and J lost 3; bases outside the gene matches: 5. This CDR3 has 15 amino acids. The germline V gene has CDR1 MNHEY and CDR2 SVGAGI. The DNA of the CDR3 is TGTGCCAGCAGTTACCGAACGGGACAGGGCTACGAGCAGTACTTC. This codes for CASSYRTGQGYEQYF.

J is TRBJ1-6 and V is TRBV12-3 or TRBV12-4, with D hard to call. This CDR3 region has 13 residues. Trimming pared 5 bases from V and 8 bases from J, leaving 10 bases between. CDR3 bases: TGTGCCAGCAGTCGCGGTCCTGATTCACCCCTCCACTTT. It yields the protein CASSRGPDSPLHF.

The J gene is TRBJ2-3, the V gene TRBV19, with 7 bases identical to TRBD2. This CDR3 comprises 16 residues. V shed 3 bases and J 8 bases; nucleotides not matched to a gene: 14. Germline V gene sequence: CDR1 LNHDA, CDR2 SQIVND (reference sequence). The CDR3 spells CASSIGFGRERGTQYF. The DNA of the CDR3 is TGTGCCAGTAGTATTGGGTTTGGGCGGGAGCGCGGTACGCAGTATTTT.

The rearrangement uses TRBV6-5 and TRBJ1-1; no clear D. CDR3 length: 14 amino acids. V dropped 6 bases and J dropped 0 bases, with 11 bases sitting between them. Germline-derived CDR1 and CDR2 are MNHEY and SVGAGI. In DNA, the CDR3 is TGTGCCAGCAGGCTTGCCGGTATGAACACTGAAGCTTTCTTT. It translates to CASRLAGMNTEAFF.

The chain recombines TRBV28 with TRBJ1-5, with D maybe TRBD1 (6 bases). Between the trimmed V and J ends, which lost 6 bases and 6 bases, there was a span of 15 bases. The CDR3 has 14 residues. The germline gives CDR1 MDHEN, CDR2 SYDVKM. The CDR3: CASRTGRVGQPQHF. CDR3 DNA sequence: TGTGCCAGCAGGACAGGTAGGGTTGGTCAGCCCCAGCATTTT. The entire variable domain, with the rest obtained from reference TRBV28 and TRBJ1-5, is as follows: DVKVTQSSRYLVKRTGEKVFLECVQDMDHENMFWYRQDPGLGLRLIYFSYDVKMKEKGDIPEGYSVSREKKERFSLILESASTNQTSMYLCASRTGRVGQPQHFGDGTRLSIL.

J is TRBJ1-5 and V is TRBV19, with D possibly being TRBD1 (6 bases). The CDR3 is 15 amino acids. CDR1 and CDR2 (germline): LNHDA, SQIVND (reference sequence). The V end lost 3 bases, the J end lost 6 bases, and 15 bases lay between the germline ends. For the CDR3, the DNA is TGTGCCAGTAGTATCCAGTTACTGGGGGCTCAGCCCCAGCATTTT. Amino acid sequence: CASSIQLLGAQPQHF.

The chain recombines TRBV5-1 with TRBJ2-7, with D possibly being TRBD2 (6 bases). The V and J ends lost 3 bases and 2 bases respectively, with 18 bases between them. Germline-derived CDR1 and CDR2 are SGHRS and YFSETQ. The CDR3 spans 16 residues. CDR3 bases: TGCGCCAGCAGCTCCGGCGCCGGGACTCTTACCTACGAGCAGTACTTC. Its protein is CASSSGAGTLTYEQYF.

The chain has TRBV2 and TRBJ2-5; the D is unclear. V gave up 8 bases and J gave up 5 bases, with 12 bases separating them. The CDR3 is made up of 12 amino acids. Per the germline V gene, CDR1 is SNHLY and CDR2 is FYNNEI. The CDR3 reads CASGAFEETQYF. The CDR3 DNA follows: TGTGCCAGCGGAGCATTTGAGGAGACCCAGTACTTC.

The chain combines TRBV19 with TRBJ2-1; 10 bases are shared with TRBD2. The CDR3 consists of 14 residues. The V and J ends lost 6 bases and 6 bases, in that order; junction bases with no gene match: 5. Germline CDR1 LNHDA, CDR2 SQIVND (reference sequence). The chain's CDR3 is CASRPSGSSNEQFF. CDR3 coding DNA: TGTGCCAGTAGGCCTAGCGGGAGTTCCAATGAGCAGTTCTTC.

The genes are TRBV28 and TRBJ1-2, with a tentative D call TRBD1 (5 bases). The V and J ends lost 7 bases and 4 bases respectively, with 13 bases between them. CDR3 size: 13 residues. Germline CDR1 and CDR2: MDHEN and SYDVKM. Here the CDR3 reads CASISGQGYGYTF. In DNA, the CDR3 is TGTGCCAGCATCTCCGGGCAGGGCTATGGCTACACCTTC.

This clone has just a few counts. The chain uses TRBV24-1 and TRBJ2-7; 10 bases are a match to TRBD2. Per the germline V gene, CDR1 is KGHDR and CDR2 is SFDVKD. The V and J ends lost 12 bases and 4 bases, in that order; junction bases with no gene match: 11. This CDR3 contains 14 residues. The CDR3 spells CAPWIAGGRYEQYF. Written as DNA, the CDR3 is TGTGCCCCCTGGATAGCGGGAGGAAGATACGAGCAGTACTTC.

V gene TRBV5-4 combines with J gene TRBJ2-3; 9 bases are shared with TRBD1. The trim removed 2 bases at V and 3 bases at J, leaving 1 base unmatched. This CDR3 comprises 14 residues. Germline loops: CDR1 SGHNT, CDR2 YYREEE (reference sequence). The CDR3 reads CASSFGTGTDTQYF. The CDR3 DNA follows: TGTGCCAGCAGCTTTGGGACAGGGACAGATACGCAGTATTTT. Using reference TRBV5-4 and TRBJ2-3 for the parts outside the CDR3, the full variable domain is ETGVTQSPTHLIKTRGQQVTLRCSSQSGHNTVSWYQQALGQGPQFIFQYYREEENGRGNFPPRFSGLQFPNYSSELNVNALELDDSALYLCASSFGTGTDTQYFGPGTRLTVL.

J is TRBJ2-5 and V is TRBV7-2; 8 bases align to TRBD2. With 2 bases clipped from V and 1 base from J, the junction kept 6 bases outside the gene matches. Germline loops: CDR1 SGHTA, CDR2 FQGNSA. The CDR3 is 16 amino acids. The CDR3 loop reads CASSLKSGRIQETQYF. The CDR3 DNA is TGTGCCAGCAGCTTAAAGAGCGGGAGAATCCAAGAGACCCAGTACTTC.

CDR3 nucleotide sequence: TGTGCCAGCAGCTTGGCCCCCGGACAGGGCTATGGCTACACCTTC. It is translated as CASSLAPGQGYGYTF. The chain carries TRBV5-5 and TRBJ1-2; the match to TRBD1 covers 8 bases. Germline assignment: CDR1 SGHKS and CDR2 YYEKEE (reference sequence). CDR3 length equals 15 residues. Trimming at V came to 0 bases and at J to 4 bases, leaving 5 bases not matched to a gene.

The chain combines TRBV5-4 with TRBJ1-6; 7 nucleotides match TRBD1. The CDR3 sequence is 16 residues long. Germline V CDR1 and CDR2: SGHNT, YYREEE (reference sequence). The V segment lost 3 bases and the J segment 7 bases; nucleotides outside the gene matches: 10. Here the CDR3 reads CASSSVAAGGNSPLHF. The DNA for the CDR3 is TGTGCCAGCAGCTCTGTAGCGGCAGGGGGAAATTCACCCCTCCACTTT.

The chain is built from TRBV12-3 or TRBV12-4 and TRBJ2-5, with D possibly being TRBD2 (5 bases). The CDR3 spans 13 residues. Trimming removed 6 bases from V and 5 bases from J, with 13 bases in between. The CDR3 reads CASRPLVGETQYF. The CDR3 nucleotides are TGTGCCAGCAGGCCACTAGTGGGCGAGACCCAGTACTTC.

This rearrangement joins TRBV6-6 to TRBJ1-2; TRBD1 agrees at 8 bases. This CDR3 region has 17 residues. Germline V lookup: CDR1 MNHNY, CDR2 SVGAGI (reference sequence). Trimming at V came to 8 bases and at J to 9 bases, leaving 23 bases not matched to a gene. In DNA form, the CDR3 reads TGTGCCAGCCGTCGGACCGGGACAGGAATCTCCCAGTTGAGCTACACCTTC. It encodes CASRRTGTGISQLSYTF.

V usage is TRBV28 and J usage is TRBJ1-1; weak D call: TRBD1 (6 bases). Germline CDR1 MDHEN, CDR2 SYDVKM. The V end lost 6 bases, the J end lost 3 bases, and 11 bases lay between the germline ends. The CDR3 contains 13 residues. The DNA for the CDR3 is TGTGCCAGCAGCCTTAGGGGGTACACTGAAGCTTTCTTT. Residues: CASSLRGYTEAFF.